Each of the 3 T cell receptor beta chains below was sequenced from the same sample in a study of cytomegalovirus exposure and HLA in healthy donors. It was with 60 Vbeta and 13 Jbeta primers that the PCR ran. TCRdb keeps only in-frame clones here, not all; method: immunoSEQ multiplex PCR. Counted here are roughly 150,000 clones, roughly 65% occurring once; the ten biggest clones make up approximately 1.8%. The source material was PBMCs. These receptors were taken from a woman in her twenties or thirties in good health and CMV-seronegative.

J is TRBJ1-5 and V is TRBV7-2, with a weak D call TRBD1 (5 bases). The CDR3 loop spans 14 amino acids. The V end was cut by 5 bases, the J end by 5 bases, with 13 bases between. The germline gives CDR1 SGHTA, CDR2 FQGNSA. The CDR3 nucleotides read TGTGCCAGCAGCCACGACAGCTTTGATCAGCCCCAGCATTTT. As protein: CASSHDSFDQPQHF.

This clone appeared a few times. This sequence joins TRBV9 and TRBJ2-5, with TRBD1 identical over 8 bases. The germline V gene encodes CDR1 SGDLS and CDR2 YYNGEE. Trimming took 0 bases from V and 5 from J; bases not matched to a gene: 9. The CDR3 extends over 16 amino acids. The CDR3 DNA reads TGTGCCAGCAGCGTAGACCAGGGGGCATCGTTCGAGACCCAGTACTTC. This codes for CASSVDQGASFETQYF.

This chain connects TRBV7-3 to TRBJ1-1, with TRBD1 matching over 10 bases. Germline V CDR1 and CDR2: SGHTA, FQGTGA. Trimming removed 5 bases from V and 5 bases from J; junction bases left unmatched: 2. The CDR3 covers 13 residues. This chain's CDR3 is CASSEDRGTEAFF. The CDR3 coding sequence is TGTGCCAGCAGCGAGGACAGGGGGACTGAAGCTTTCTTT.